This record concerns one T cell receptor beta chain sequence. TCRdb reprocessed the 5' RACE reads, keeping one entry per CDR3 protein, no DNA. Its listing shows about 210,000 distinct CDR3 sequences. This sample stems from a study of monozygotic twins with inflammatory bowel disease. There are 14 residues in the CDR3. Germline V gene data show CDR1 as SNHLY and CDR2 as FYNNEI. Sequenced sample: blood. This chain joins TRBV2 and TRBJ2-5; with no DNA, the TCRdb D assignment of TRBD2 cannot be verified. The TCR sequence derives from a human donor with ulcerative colitis or Crohn's disease, or a healthy co-twin of an affected twin (not recorded which). The CDR3 is CASIVLGGGETQYF.